The clone carrying this T cell receptor (beta chain) occurred many times. Its cognate antigen is unknown. TCRdb itself ran the 5' RACE reads through MiXCR, one entry per CDR3 protein. Seen here are under 150,000 distinct CDR3 sequences, roughly 15% observed once, and the top ten hold 2.5% to 3%. Germline V lookup: CDR1 DFQATT, CDR2 SNEGSKA (reference sequence). This CDR3 region has 13 residues. Trimming cost V 6 bases and J 7 bases; bases outside gene matches: 6. These data are taken from a study of CD8 T cells in ankylosing spondylitis. Study-wide points: Blood of patients with ankylosing spondylitis appeared to be characterized by a TCR beta motif of eight highly homologous variants. Earlier literature documents some of the motif variants in reactive arthritis synovial fluid and blood. The disease-linked clones had a CD8+ phenotype and low blood frequencies.

Sequenced material: blood, either unsorted or a sorted T cell fraction (not recorded which). The chain is built from TRBV20-1 and TRBJ2-1; 10 positions agree with TRBD2. This TCR came from a female donor with ankylosing spondylitis or in good health (not recorded which). The CDR3 sequence is CSAPTSGTNEQFF. The CDR3 DNA follows: TGCAGTGCGCCTACTAGCGGGACAAATGAGCAGTTCTTC.